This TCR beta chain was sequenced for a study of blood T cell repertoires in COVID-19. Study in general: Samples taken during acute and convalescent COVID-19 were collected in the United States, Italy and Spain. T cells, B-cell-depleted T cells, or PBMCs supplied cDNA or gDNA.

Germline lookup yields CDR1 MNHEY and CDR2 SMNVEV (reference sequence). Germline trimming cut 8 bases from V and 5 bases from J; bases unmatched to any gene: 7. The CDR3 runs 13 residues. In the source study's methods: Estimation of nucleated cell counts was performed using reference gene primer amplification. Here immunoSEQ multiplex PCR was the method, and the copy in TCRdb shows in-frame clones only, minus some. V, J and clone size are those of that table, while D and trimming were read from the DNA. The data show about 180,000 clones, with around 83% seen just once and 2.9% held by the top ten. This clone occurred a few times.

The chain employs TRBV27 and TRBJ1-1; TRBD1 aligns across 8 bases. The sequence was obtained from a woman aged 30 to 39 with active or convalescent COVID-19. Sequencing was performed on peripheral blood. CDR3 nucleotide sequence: TGTGCCAGCGCCAGGGGGCGGAGGACTGAAGCTTTCTTT. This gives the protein CASARGRRTEAFF.